The sequence of this T cell receptor (beta chain) was determined in a study of patients and donors after allogeneic stem cell transplantation. MiXCR was run by TCRdb on the RT-PCR reads, yielding one entry per CDR3 protein. This sample yields roughly 180,000 distinct CDR3 sequences, of which roughly two fifths are seen a single time; about 33% belongs to the top ten. The CDR3 runs to 15 residues. The V and J ends lost 3 bases and 7 bases, in that order; junction bases with no gene match: 9. The TCR was taken from a human donor who was either an allogeneic HSCT recipient or a stem cell or donor lymphocyte infusion donor (not recorded which). It is not recorded whose cells these are; they may come from a transplant donor. V gene TRBV12-3 or TRBV12-4 combines with J gene TRBJ2-1, with 7 bases aligning to TRBD1. The source material was blood, either unsorted or a sorted T cell fraction (not recorded which). The chain's CDR3 is CASSFTAAGGNEQFF. Here the CDR3 DNA reads TGTGCCAGCAGTTTTACGGCTGCAGGGGGTAATGAGCAGTTCTTC.